The 25 T cell receptor beta chains given below trace back to one sample, sequenced in a study of T cell responses to AZD1222 COVID-19 vaccine. Sequencing used immunoSEQ multiplex PCR; TCRdb keeps in-frame clones, though not all of them. The sample has around 100,000 clones, roughly 83% seen once; the top ten hold about 15%. The sequenced sample was peripheral blood, obtained on day 0 of AZD1222 vaccination. Receptor source: an adult in good health.

This clone has more than one count but fewer than ten. In nucleotides, the CDR3 is TGTGCCAGCAGCCGGATCTCCCTCAGGGCCTCTGGAAACACCATATATTTT. It encodes CASSRISLRASGNTIYF. The V and J genes are TRBV7-9 and TRBJ1-3; D possibly corresponds to TRBD1 (5 bases). From germline, CDR1 is SEHNR and CDR2 FQNEAQ (reference sequence). V shed 5 bases and J shed 0 bases, with 17 bases lying between them. CDR3 length: 17 amino acids.

V gene TRBV7-3 combines with J gene TRBJ2-5; the match to TRBD2 covers 11 bases. The CDR3 consists of 17 residues. V shed 1 base, J shed 5 bases, and the junction held 9 bases outside the gene matches. Germline assignment: CDR1 SGHTA and CDR2 FQGTGA. The CDR3 is CASSLRGSGRALETQYF. Here the CDR3 DNA reads TGTGCCAGCAGCTTAAGGGGTAGCGGGAGGGCCCTGGAGACCCAGTACTTC.

The rearrangement joins TRBV25-1 to TRBJ1-1; possible D gene TRBD1, 5 bases. Trimming cost V 5 bases and J 4 bases, with 14 bases left between them. Germline loops: CDR1 MGHDK, CDR2 SYGVNS. This CDR3 is built from 14 residues. CDR3 loop: CASSLSRVPTEAFF. Written as DNA, the CDR3 is TGTGCCAGCAGTCTTAGCAGGGTTCCCACTGAAGCTTTCTTT. The full variable domain, rest sourced from reference TRBV25-1 and TRBJ1-1, is EADIYQTPRYLVIGTGKKITLECSQTMGHDKMYWYQQDPGMELHLIHYSYGVNSTEKGDLSSESTVSRIRTEHFPLTLESARPSHTSQYLCASSLSRVPTEAFFGQGTRLTVV.

V and J are TRBV7-2 and TRBJ1-6, with TRBD1 matching over 7 bases. The CDR3 length is 15 residues. J gave up 7 bases and V 1 base, and 4 bases lay outside the gene matches. Germline CDR1 SGHTA, CDR2 FQGNSA. CDR3: CASSLGGQLNSPLHF. The CDR3 DNA is TGTGCCAGCAGCTTAGGGGGACAGCTCAATTCACCCCTCCACTTT.

The genes are TRBV27 and TRBJ1-3, with unresolved D. This CDR3 spans 14 amino acids. Trimming removed 10 bases from V and 0 bases from J, with 13 bases in between. Germline CDR1 and CDR2: MNHEY and SMNVEV (reference sequence). This CDR3 reads CATKDGYSGNTIYF. Written as DNA, the CDR3 is TGTGCCACCAAAGACGGGTACTCTGGAAACACCATATATTTT.

The chain combines TRBV7-8 with TRBJ2-1, with TRBD1 identical over 7 bases. Germline V gene data show CDR1 as SGHVS and CDR2 as FQNEAQ. CDR3 size: 18 residues. The ends lost 5 bases at V and 7 bases at J; junction bases unmatched: 20. The chain's CDR3 is CASSPQALTGRRRNEQFF. The CDR3 bases are TGTGCCAGCAGCCCCCAGGCCCTGACAGGGCGCCGCCGGAATGAGCAGTTCTTC.

This clone was picked up a small number of times. The V and J genes are TRBV7-9 and TRBJ1-4; 10 nucleotides line up with TRBD1. There are 15 residues in the CDR3. Trimming took 2 bases from V and 8 from J; bases not matched to a gene: 5. Germline V gene sequence: CDR1 SEHNR, CDR2 FQNEAQ (reference sequence). The CDR3 loop reads CASSLSGTGDEKLFF. The CDR3 DNA reads TGTGCCAGCAGCTTATCCGGGACAGGGGACGAAAAACTGTTTTTT. Based on the CDR3 plus reference TRBV7-9 and TRBJ1-4, the full variable domain is DTGVSQNPRHKITKRGQNVTFRCDPISEHNRLYWYRQTLGQGPEFLTYFQNEAQLEKSRLLSDRFSAERPKGSFSTLEIQRTEQGDSAMYLCASSLSGTGDEKLFFGSGTQLSVL.

The chain joins TRBV4-3 to TRBJ1-1; no clear D. The V end was cut by 6 bases, the J end by 2 bases, with 10 bases between. The CDR3 totals 13 residues. The germline gives CDR1 LGHNA, CDR2 YSLEER. CDR3 protein: CASRREGNTEAFF. The CDR3 nucleotides read TGCGCCAGCAGGCGGGAGGGCAACACTGAAGCTTTCTTT.

The V call is TRBV18, the J call TRBJ1-1, with D perhaps matching TRBD1 (6 bases). Germline CDR1 and CDR2: KGHSH and LQKENI. Trimming left V 6 bases short and J 6 bases short, with 26 bases between. The CDR3 covers 17 residues. The CDR3 is CASSPSRLQGARAEAFF. The CDR3 DNA reads TGTGCCAGCTCGCCATCTCGTCTACAGGGCGCAAGGGCTGAAGCTTTCTTT.

The chain couples TRBV5-1 to TRBJ1-6; 7 bases fit TRBD1. This CDR3 has 15 amino acids. The germline V gene has CDR1 SGHRS and CDR2 YFSETQ. V dropped 0 bases and J dropped 6; count of bases not matched to a gene: 3. CDR3 nucleotides: TGCGCCAGCAGCTTGGGGGCAGGGGGTAATTCACCCCTCCACTTT. It specifies CASSLGAGGNSPLHF.

This CDR3 reads CSAERFYTF. DNA for the CDR3: TGCAGTGCCGAACGGTTCTACACCTTC. The chain is built from TRBV20-1 and TRBJ1-2, with D unresolved. The germline V gene encodes CDR1 DFQATT and CDR2 SNEGSKA (reference sequence). The CDR3 totals 9 residues. V gave up 6 bases and J gave up 10 bases, with 9 bases separating them.

The gene calls are TRBV12-3 or TRBV12-4 and TRBJ1-2; D unclear. The ends were cut back, 4 bases at V and 8 bases at J, with 11 bases in the middle. The CDR3 runs 12 residues. CDR3 bases: TGTGCCAGCAGTTCTTCTTCTTACGGCTACACCTTC. This codes for CASSSSSYGYTF.

CDR3 residues: CSVVESGAFF. CDR3 nucleotides: TGCAGCGTCGTTGAGAGCGGGGCTTTCTTT. This chain links TRBV29-1 with TRBJ1-1; D unclear. V dropped 6 bases and J dropped 11 bases, with 13 bases sitting between them. Germline V gene lookup returns CDR1 SQVTM and CDR2 ANQGSEA. This CDR3 has 10 residues.

The rearrangement links TRBV5-1 to TRBJ2-5; TRBD2 matches at 9 bases. V trimming: 1 base; J trimming: 1 base; junction bases outside the gene matches: 8. Germline CDR1 reads SGHRS; CDR2 reads YFSETQ. This CDR3 spans 17 amino acids. The CDR3 reads CASSLLAGNPTQETQYF. The DNA of the CDR3 is TGCGCCAGCAGCTTGCTAGCGGGGAACCCAACCCAAGAGACCCAGTACTTC.

The V call is TRBV24-1, the J call TRBJ2-3; possibly TRBD1 for D (5 bases). The CDR3 sequence is 15 residues long. Trimming shortened V by 4 bases and J by 0 bases, and 10 bases separated the two germline ends. Germline CDR1 and CDR2: KGHDR and SFDVKD. This chain's CDR3 is CATSDFRTSTDTQYF. The DNA for the CDR3 is TGTGCCACCAGTGACTTCCGGACAAGCACAGATACGCAGTATTTT.

This CDR3 reads CASSQPGDYGYTF. Written as DNA, the CDR3 is TGTGCCAGCAGTCAACCCGGGGACTATGGCTACACCTTC. The V call is TRBV12-3 or TRBV12-4, the J call TRBJ1-2; D is unclear. The CDR3 sequence is 13 residues long. V dropped 5 bases and J dropped 3 bases, with 10 bases sitting between them.

The chain carries TRBV19 and TRBJ1-4; TRBD1 is a possible D gene (5 bases). The CDR3 has 13 amino acids. CDR1 is LNHDA and CDR2 is SQIVND in the germline V gene (reference sequence). Trimming took 8 bases from V and 7 from J, leaving 14 bases between them. CDR3 in amino acids: CASCERGGEKLFF. The DNA for the CDR3 is TGTGCCAGTTGCGAGAGGGGTGGTGAAAAACTGTTTTTT.

The genes are TRBV9 and TRBJ1-2, with D tentatively TRBD1 (6 bases). This CDR3 has 17 amino acids. The germline CDR1 and CDR2 sequences are SGDLS and YYNGEE. Trimming pared 1 base from V and 5 bases from J, leaving 21 bases between. CDR3 in DNA: TGTGCCAGCAGCGTAAATTGGAGGGACACCGGGGTTTATGGCTACACCTTC. Translation gives CASSVNWRDTGVYGYTF. Based on the CDR3 plus reference TRBV9 and TRBJ1-2, the full variable domain is DSGVTQTPKHLITATGQRVTLRCSPRSGDLSVYWYQQSLDQGLQFLIQYYNGEERAKGNILERFSAQQFPDLHSELNLSSLELGDSALYFCASSVNWRDTGVYGYTFGSGTRLTVV.

This chain links TRBV11-3 with TRBJ1-1; D uncertain. This CDR3 contains 12 residues. V was trimmed by 4 bases and J by 0 bases, leaving 3 bases between them. Germline assignment: CDR1 SGHNT and CDR2 YENEEA. CDR3 in DNA: TGTGCCAGCAGCTGGATGAACACTGAAGCTTTCTTT. Translation gives CASSWMNTEAFF.

This chain uses TRBV27 with TRBJ1-1; D might be TRBD1 (5 bases). Trimming stripped 6 bases from V and 4 bases from J, with 12 bases between. Per germline, CDR1 MNHEY and CDR2 SMNVEV (reference sequence). CDR3 length equals 13 residues. The CDR3 coding sequence is TGTGCCAGCAGAGGAACAGGACTCACTGAAGCTTTCTTT. Translation: CASRGTGLTEAFF.

The chain uses TRBV28 and TRBJ1-4; a possible D gene is TRBD1 (5 bases). The CDR3 runs 14 residues. Germline V gene data show CDR1 as MDHEN and CDR2 as SYDVKM. Trimming pared 8 bases from V and 7 bases from J, leaving 17 bases between. The DNA of the CDR3 is TGTGCCAGCCGCTCGGGGCAGGGAACTGAAAAACTGTTTTTT. Translating gives CASRSGQGTEKLFF.

The V call is TRBV28, the J call TRBJ1-2, with 9 bases matching TRBD1. Germline loops: CDR1 MDHEN, CDR2 SYDVKM. This CDR3 has 12 residues. The junction had 4 bases not matched to a gene; V was cut back by 8 bases and J by 6 bases. The CDR3 DNA reads TGTGCCAGCTATACAGGGGGCGATGGCTACACCTTC. Translating gives CASYTGGDGYTF.

This chain uses TRBV19 with TRBJ1-2; D ambiguous. The CDR3 sequence is 15 residues long. Per the germline V gene, CDR1 is LNHDA and CDR2 is SQIVND (reference sequence). V lost 0 bases and J 4 bases, leaving 12 bases between the germline ends. CDR3 sequence (DNA): TGTGCCAGTAGTATAGAAATAGACGTATCCTATGGCTACACCTTC. Amino acids: CASSIEIDVSYGYTF.

The V gene is TRBV28, the J gene TRBJ2-1, with D unresolved. The CDR3 totals 11 residues. Trimming left V 0 bases short and J 9 bases short, with 3 bases between. The V gene's germline CDR1 is MDHEN and CDR2 SYDVKM. Here the CDR3 reads CASSLWGEQFF. The DNA for the CDR3 is TGTGCCAGCAGTTTATGGGGTGAGCAGTTCTTC.

The V and J genes are TRBV3-1 (or the pseudogene TRBV3-2) and TRBJ1-1; D is unresolved. This CDR3 has 16 amino acids. V shed 4 bases and J shed 2 bases, with 17 bases lying between them. CDR1 and CDR2 (germline): LGHDT, YNNKEL (reference sequence). CDR3 loop: CASSPRTESLNTEAFF. The CDR3 DNA reads TGTGCCAGCAGCCCTCGGACGGAAAGTCTAAACACTGAAGCTTTCTTT.